This T cell receptor (beta chain) was sequenced in a study of radiotherapy plus CTLA-4 blockade in lung cancer. Overall study results and limits: Expansion in blood of tumor-derived TCR clones was seen after radiotherapy plus ipilimumab.

The repertoire was sequenced with immunoSEQ multiplex PCR; TCRdb's copy has only in-frame clones and lacks some. The profile shows 90,000 to 95,000 clones, around 82% of them singletons. Trimming cost V 7 bases and J 5 bases, with 18 bases left between them. CDR1 and CDR2 from the germline V gene are MDHEN and SYDVKM. This CDR3 spans 15 amino acids. Only a few counts were recorded for this clone. No antigen is known for it. The sample in question was peripheral blood, obtained from a patient treated with radiotherapy plus ipilimumab. The TCR sequence derives from a human donor with non-small cell lung cancer who had stable disease on radiotherapy plus ipilimumab. The chain combines TRBV28 with TRBJ2-1; no firm D call. The CDR3 DNA follows: TGTGCCAGCACTCTTATGGGCGTTGTCGACAATGAGCAGTTCTTC. This codes for CASTLMGVVDNEQFF. Complete variable domain (other parts from reference TRBV28 and TRBJ2-1): DVKVTQSSRYLVKRTGEKVFLECVQDMDHENMFWYRQDPGLGLRLIYFSYDVKMKEKGDIPEGYSVSREKKERFSLILESASTNQTSMYLCASTLMGVVDNEQFFGPGTRLTVL.